Each of the 16 T cell receptor beta chains below was sequenced from the same sample in a study of regulatory and conventional T cells in RAG deficiency. Blood CD4+ CD25-low CD127-high conventional T cells supplied the genomic DNA template. TCRdb keeps only in-frame clones here, not all; method: immunoSEQ multiplex PCR. The sample consists of about 29,000 clones, over 90% of them appearing once. This same sample was also part of a study on regulatory T cells. That source notes: Primers: 52 TRBV forward and 13 TRBJ reverse.

The sequenced sample was CD25- CD4+ T cells sorted from blood. The source of these receptors is a human donor in good health.

The V call is TRBV5-4, the J call TRBJ1-2; no reliable D call. The germline V gene encodes CDR1 SGHNT and CDR2 YYREEE (reference sequence). The CDR3 has 13 amino acids. Between the trimmed V and J ends, which lost 6 bases and 1 base, there was a span of 10 bases. The CDR3 DNA reads as TGTGCCAGCACCCCGGGATTTAACTATGGCTACACCTTC. Translated, it gives CASTPGFNYGYTF.

This clone came up once. This chain uses TRBV9 with TRBJ2-5; D possibly corresponds to TRBD2 (7 bases). Germline values: CDR1 SGDLS, CDR2 YYNGEE. The V end lost 2 bases, the J end lost 2 bases, and 13 bases lay between the germline ends. The CDR3 extends over 15 amino acids. In DNA form, the CDR3 reads TGTGCCAGCAGCGTGGCCGGGGGGCAGCAAGAGACCCAGTACTTC. Its translation: CASSVAGGQQETQYF.

The chain recombines TRBV29-1 with TRBJ1-5, with D possibly TRBD1 on 5 matching bases. CDR1 SQVTM and CDR2 ANQGSEA come from the germline V gene. The CDR3 spans 14 residues. CDR3 DNA: TGCAATTCCCAAGCGGGGGACGCGGGTCAGCCCCAGCATTTT. Amino acids: CNSQAGDAGQPQHF. Full variable domain (rest looked up from reference TRBV29-1 and TRBJ1-5): SAVISQKPSRDICQRGTSLTIQCQVDSQVTMMFWYRQQPGQSLTLIATANQGSEATYESGFVIDKFPISRPNLTFSTLTVSNMSPEDSSIYLCNSQAGDAGQPQHFGDGTRLSIL.

In its sample, this clone was seen once. The rearrangement joins TRBV18 to TRBJ2-1; TRBD2 matches 10 bases. Germline assignment: CDR1 KGHSH and CDR2 LQKENI. This CDR3 has 17 amino acids. V gave up 1 base and J gave up 6 bases; unmatched junction bases: 9. This CDR3 reads CASSPRTSGAPPNEQFF. The CDR3 nucleotides are TGTGCCAGCTCACCACGAACTAGCGGGGCCCCCCCCAATGAGCAGTTCTTC.

This rearrangement joins TRBV19 to TRBJ1-2, with 9 bases lining up with TRBD1. The junction had 7 bases not matched to a gene; V was cut back by 6 bases and J by 2 bases. This CDR3 has 15 amino acids. CDR1 and CDR2 from the germline V gene are LNHDA and SQIVND (reference sequence). In DNA, the CDR3 is TGTGCCAGTAGAAAGACCGGGACAGGGAACTATGGCTACACCTTC. Translation gives CASRKTGTGNYGYTF.

This clone is a singleton in its sample. The chain links TRBV4-1 to TRBJ1-5; weak D call: TRBD1 (6 bases). Between the trimmed V and J ends, which lost 3 bases and 0 bases, there was a span of 12 bases. Looked up from germline, CDR1 is MGHRA and CDR2 is YSYEKL. The CDR3 contains 16 residues. The CDR3 reads CASSQWGTNSNQPQHF. CDR3 sequence (DNA): TGCGCCAGCAGCCAGTGGGGGACAAATAGCAATCAGCCCCAGCATTTT.

This chain uses TRBV19 with TRBJ2-7, with D tentatively TRBD1 (5 bases). The CDR3 runs 14 residues. Trimming took off 7 bases at V and 1 base at J, with 14 bases between the two ends. Germline assignment: CDR1 LNHDA and CDR2 SQIVND (reference sequence). CDR3 residues: CASTKGLGSYEQYF. CDR3 bases: TGTGCCAGTACCAAGGGGTTGGGATCCTACGAGCAGTACTTC.

This chain joins TRBV7-8 and TRBJ1-6; D not certain. The CDR3 runs 14 residues. CDR1 and CDR2 from the germline V gene are SGHVS and FQNEAQ. V was trimmed by 1 base and J by 9 bases, leaving 10 bases between them. CDR3: CASSLVGRVSPLHF. The CDR3 coding sequence is TGTGCCAGCAGCTTAGTGGGGAGGGTTTCACCCCTCCACTTT.

The gene calls are TRBV30 and TRBJ2-3; 12 bases are shared with TRBD2. The length of the CDR3 is 16 residues. Trimming took 2 bases from V and 1 from J; bases not matched to a gene: 4. Germline lookup yields CDR1 GTSNPN and CDR2 SVGIG (reference sequence). DNA of the CDR3: TGTGCCTGGAGTCCCCGACTAGCGGGGGGCACAGATACGCAGTATTTT. It is translated as CAWSPRLAGGTDTQYF.

V is TRBV9 and J is TRBJ1-2; D call uncertain. This CDR3 is 14 amino acids long. V was clipped by 0 bases and J by 2 bases, with 8 bases between them. From germline, CDR1 is SGDLS and CDR2 YYNGEE. CDR3 DNA: TGTGCCAGCAGCGTAGGAGGGATAAACTATGGCTACACCTTC. It codes for CASSVGGINYGYTF. The full variable domain, with the rest looked up from reference TRBV9 and TRBJ1-2, is DSGVTQTPKHLITATGQRVTLRCSPRSGDLSVYWYQQSLDQGLQFLIQYYNGEERAKGNILERFSAQQFPDLHSELNLSSLELGDSALYFCASSVGGINYGYTFGSGTRLTVV.

The chain has TRBV6-5 and TRBJ2-7, with TRBD1 matching 11 bases. CDR1 and CDR2 from the germline V gene are MNHEY and SVGAGI. After removal of 5 bases from V and 3 bases from J, the junction contained 6 bases not matched to a gene. The CDR3 contains 15 residues. CDR3 region: CASSMGGTGGYEQYF. CDR3 DNA sequence: TGTGCCAGCAGTATGGGCGGGACAGGGGGCTACGAGCAGTACTTC.

V usage is TRBV6-1 and J usage is TRBJ1-1; D unresolved. The germline V gene has CDR1 MNHNS and CDR2 SASEGT. V lost 6 bases, J lost 10 bases, and 18 bases lay in between. The CDR3 loop spans 13 amino acids. CDR3 sequence reads: CASRETIGLGAFF. The CDR3 DNA is TGTGCCAGCAGAGAGACTATCGGCTTGGGAGCTTTCTTT.

The chain employs TRBV28 and TRBJ1-4, with unresolved D. The V gene lost 6 bases and the J gene lost 4 bases, with 15 bases spanning the gap. Per germline, CDR1 MDHEN and CDR2 SYDVKM. The CDR3 loop spans 15 amino acids. The CDR3 bases are TGTGCCAGCAGCTCCCCACGTGGCGGTAATGAAAAACTGTTTTTT. Translation: CASSSPRGGNEKLFF.

The chain has TRBV7-9 and TRBJ2-7; the match to TRBD1 covers 9 bases. In germline, CDR1 is SEHNR, CDR2 FQNEAQ (reference sequence). The CDR3 totals 15 residues. J gave up 7 bases and V 2 bases, and 9 bases lay outside the gene matches. The CDR3: CASSLTGQGLGEQYF. CDR3 coding DNA: TGTGCCAGCAGCTTAACGGGACAGGGATTGGGGGAGCAGTACTTC.

V usage is TRBV15 and J usage is TRBJ2-1, with D possibly being TRBD1 (5 bases). With 5 bases removed from V and 3 bases from J, the gap between germline ends came to 11 bases. CDR3 length equals 14 residues. Germline V gene lookup returns CDR1 LNHNV and CDR2 YYDKDF (reference sequence). The CDR3 DNA reads TGTGCCACCAGCGCCTCAGGGATCTACAATGAGCAGTTCTTC. Its protein is CATSASGIYNEQFF.

The genes are TRBV5-3 and TRBJ1-1; D is uncertain. TRBV5-3 is annotated as an ORF whose role is uncertain. The CDR3 runs 15 residues. V lost 1 base and J lost 6, with 16 bases in between. DNA of the CDR3: TGTGCCAGAAGCTTGAAACGACTGTTGACCCCTGAAGCTTTCTTT. This translates into CARSLKRLLTPEAFF.